This paragraph reports one T cell receptor beta chain. The antigen it recognizes is unknown. One base away there is no much larger clone; base qualities are not given. This sample stems from a study of blood T cell repertoires in COVID-19 (TCRdb year 2020). Regarding the study in general: Samples covering the acute and convalescent phases of COVID-19 were provided by collaborators in the United States, Italy and Spain. The material from the prospective study consisted of cDNA or gDNA derived from T cells, B-cell-depleted T cells, or PBMCs. Deeply sampled blood TCRbeta repertoires from subjects exposed to, actively infected with, or recovered from COVID-19 were included in the dataset. The repertoires were made available in a free public database intended to serve as a resource for research on the immune response to SARS-CoV-2. Samples were obtained from the ongoing ImmuneRACE study (first 160 participants) and from 1,000 to 1,500 subjects provided by 6 global collaborators. A de-identified subject ID, COVID-19 status, age in years and sex were almost always included in the sample metadata. Where available, HLA class I and class II types were taken from metadata supplied by the sample provider and were not determined by assay-based typing. Broader findings and caveats from the paper: Clinical and demographic metadata were provided uncurated, with the amount varying by source and participant.

The collaborating institutions used their own protocols to collect whole blood in K2EDTA tubes. For TCRbeta analysis, collaborators shipped samples in one of three forms: frozen whole blood, isolated PBMCs, or DNA extracted from either of those sample types. TCRbeta CDR3 regions were amplified from genomic DNA by means of the immunoSEQ Assay, a bias-controlled multiplex PCR. The paper's data handling went like this. The number of nucleated cells in each sample was estimated by amplification of reference gene primers within the assay. Sequence reads were collapsed and filtered to measure the absolute abundance of every unique TCRbeta CDR3 rearrangement. For each sample, productive Simpson clonality was calculated as the square root of Simpson's diversity index over productive rearrangements. TCRdb took over this immuneACCESS table, retaining in-frame rearrangements with V and J assigned. Such tables are incomplete; in checked studies, under half of the missing clones stem from an unresolved V gene, and the remainder is unexplained. V and J calls and clone size follow that table, whereas D and trimming were derived from the DNA. The sample table holds under 65,000 clones, of which around 89% were seen once. Of the sample, approximately 1.5% is held by the ten largest clones.

For this chain, trimming is 2 bases at the V end and 7 bases at the J end, and the number of junction bases without a gene match is 9. Measured from the cysteine to the phenylalanine, the CDR3 is 16 residues long. Solely the CDR3 DNA is kept, with 48 bases framed from the first base. For CDR1 and CDR2, the germline V gene lists SGHTA and FQGNSA. Recombination connected TRBV7-2 to TRBJ1-2; 11 bases in the junction line up with TRBD1. The origin of this receptor is a man aged 55 to 70 with acute or convalescent COVID-19. The sample was peripheral blood. This receptor carries the CDR3 CASSLYPGQGGFGYTF. The nucleotide sequence reads as follows: TGTGCCAGCAGCTTATATCCGGGACAGGGGGGGTTTGGCTACACCTTC.